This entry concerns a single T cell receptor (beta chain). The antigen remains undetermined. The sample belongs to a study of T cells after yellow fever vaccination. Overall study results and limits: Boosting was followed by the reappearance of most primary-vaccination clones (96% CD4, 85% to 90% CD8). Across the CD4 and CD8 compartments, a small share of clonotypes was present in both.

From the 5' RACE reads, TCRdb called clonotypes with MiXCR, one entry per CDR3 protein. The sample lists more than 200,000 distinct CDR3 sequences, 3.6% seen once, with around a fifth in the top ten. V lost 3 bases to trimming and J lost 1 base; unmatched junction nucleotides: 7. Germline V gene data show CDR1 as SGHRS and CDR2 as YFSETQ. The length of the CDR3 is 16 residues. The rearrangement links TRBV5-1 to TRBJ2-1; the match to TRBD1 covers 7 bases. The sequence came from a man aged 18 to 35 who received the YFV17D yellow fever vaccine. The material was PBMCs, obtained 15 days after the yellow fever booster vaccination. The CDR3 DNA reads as TGCGCCAGCAGCTCGCTAGGGGGCGTTTCCTACAATGAGCAGTTCTTC. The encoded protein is CASSSLGGVSYNEQFF.